This TCR beta chain was recovered during a study of beta chain features in type 1 diabetes (dated by TCRdb to 2016 to 2019). About the study as a whole: Mean age, gender distribution, total cell number and subset yield did not differ between patients and healthy donors. A total of 85 million to 140 million sorted cells were examined across all samples, and the number of cells per subset was strongly correlated with RNA yield. In the study, recently diagnosed type 1 diabetes patients and matched healthy donors were compared on the TCRB repertoires of their sorted circulating CD4+ T cell subsets. Whereas all 30 or so donors provided naive and central memory subsets, regulatory and stem cell-like memory subsets were isolated from just 8 patients and about eight healthy donors. General conclusions and limits of the study: Sequencing cDNA rather than genomic DNA could over-represent highly expressing activated cells, although activation and CD3 levels did not differ between groups. Type 1 diabetes patients showed a moderate but significant shortening of TCRB CDR3 length in all four CD4+ subsets. Only small numbers of individuals were included in the HLA sub-analyses, which left unresolved whether HLA type had any influence on TCRB rearrangement. Naive, central memory and regulatory TCRB repertoires appeared more similar among patients than among healthy donors. At VDJ recombination sites, patients with type 1 diabetes made fewer insertions and deleted more nucleotides, a pattern implying thymic rearrangement abnormalities. Shorter templates might have been favored by PCR, but patient and control samples were amplified and corrected together, so both groups would have been affected equally by any skew.

Comments on this clone: Its antigen specificity is not known. Base qualities were left out, and no much larger clone turns up one base away.

A single peripheral blood draw of 90 to 150 mL on average was collected from each donor into heparinised tubes. Using a panel that included CD45RO, CCR7, CD25, CD127, CD95 and CD27, naive, central memory, regulatory and stem cell-like memory CD4+ T cells were sorted on a BD FACSAria II. Purity was above 98% for every sorted population. Right away, PBMCs were isolated by Lymphoprep density gradient centrifugation and were stained directly, with no culture step. So that batch effects would be minimized, each experiment stained and sorted samples in pairs, pairing one healthy donor with one patient. The entire isolated RNA was reverse transcribed using the High Capacity cDNA Reverse Transcription Kit, and thus expressed TCRB transcripts were sequenced. Deep immunoSEQ sequencing was performed on naive, central memory and regulatory T cell samples, with an average of roughly 3.3 million total reads per sample. Sorted cells were lysed in RLT buffer and RNA was extracted with DNase-treated RNeasy Micro or Mini kits, depending on cell number. Each cell subset was processed separately to prevent cross-contamination, with patient and healthy donor samples processed together. Using the immunoSEQ multiplex PCR, TCRB sequences were amplified from cDNA into 87-bp fragments spanning the CDR3 region. Sequencing of the amplicons was done on the Illumina HiSeq platform. In the source study's methods: Synthetic template baselines were used to correct PCR bias computationally, reads within Hamming distance 2 were collapsed together, and singletons that could not be merged were discarded. By aligning reads against IMGT, V, D and J genes, CDR3 length, and insertions or deletions at six rearrangement sites were assigned. Within each subset, clonotype counts were normalized to sorted cell number, after which true diversity and Gini coefficients were computed with the tcR R package. The overlap coefficient, calculated on TCRB nucleotide sequences, was used to quantify repertoire sharing. Imported from immuneACCESS, the table was reduced by TCRdb to in-frame sequences with V and J called. These copies leave out some clones; in studies compared against another copy, an unresolved V gene accounts for under half, and the cause of the remainder is not known. The V and J calls and clone size were taken over from that table, and D and trimming were inferred from the DNA. The table for this sample lists 300,000 to 450,000 clones; around 10% of them were counted only once. The ten largest clones represent over 0.45% of the sample.

For CDR1 and CDR2, the germline V gene (reference sequence) lists MNHNY and SVGAGI. Relative to germline, V is missing 6 bases and J is missing 2 bases, with 7 bases of the junction outside any gene match. The CDR3 spans 16 residues, from the cysteine through the phenylalanine. Left in the record is the CDR3 DNA by itself, 48 bases read in frame from the first base. Sequenced material: central memory CD4+ T cells from blood. This sequence originates from a man aged 25 to 45 with type 1 diabetes. The V and J segments used are TRBV6-6 and TRBJ1-5, and 10 bases in between align with TRBD1. CDR3 region: CASRGSTGGGNQPQHF. The bases read TGTGCCAGCAGGGGATCGACAGGGGGCGGCAATCAGCCCCAGCATTTT.